This T cell receptor (beta chain) was recorded in a study of blood T cell repertoires in COVID-19. Study-level information: PBMCs, B-cell-depleted T cells, or T cells provided the cDNA or gDNA that made up the material.

The length of the CDR3 is 16 residues. The V and J ends lost 5 bases and 7 bases respectively, with 25 bases between them. Germline CDR1 SGHTS, CDR2 YDEGEE. Data came from immunoSEQ multiplex PCR; TCRdb stores just in-frame clones and leaves some out. This table holds around 300,000 clones, roughly 88% found once. Sequencing was performed on peripheral blood. The chain combines TRBV5-8 with TRBJ2-7; a possible D gene is TRBD2 (6 bases). The receptor was isolated from a woman in her twenties or thirties with COVID-19, enrolled during active disease. CDR3 protein: CASRSRSRDSQGEQYF. Here the CDR3 DNA reads TGTGCCAGCAGGTCGAGGAGCCGGGACTCCCAGGGAGAGCAGTACTTC.